The 27 T cell receptor beta chains below all came from one sample that was sequenced in a study of identical twins. MiXCR, run by TCRdb on the 5' RACE reads, gives a single entry per CDR3 protein. The sample lists approximately 690,000 distinct CDR3 sequences; roughly 6% were seen once. Sequences were obtained from naive T cells sorted from blood. The receptors derive from a man between 18 and 35 years old in good health.

The chain recombines TRBV20-1 with TRBJ1-5; D is uncertain. V was pared by 6 bases and J by 4 bases, with 19 bases between. The CDR3 has 15 amino acids. CDR1 is DFQATT, CDR2 SNEGSKA, per germline (reference sequence). CDR3 region: CSAIREPLGNQPQHF. DNA of the CDR3: TGCAGTGCCATCCGGGAGCCCTTGGGGAATCAGCCCCAGCATTTT.

This clonotype was seen repeatedly, ten times or more. This chain connects TRBV7-6 to TRBJ2-1, with 7 positions matching TRBD1. Germline-derived CDR1 and CDR2 are SGHVS and FNYEAQ. Trimming cost V 3 bases and J 4 bases; bases outside gene matches: 3. The CDR3 runs 14 residues. The DNA for the CDR3 is TGTGCCAGCAGCTTCCTGGGACAGTACAATGAGCAGTTCTTC. Its translation: CASSFLGQYNEQFF.

In its sample, this clonotype was seen many times. The V gene is TRBV12-3 or TRBV12-4, the J gene TRBJ2-2; 10 bases match TRBD1. V lost 5 bases to trimming and J lost 2 bases; unmatched junction nucleotides: 5. The CDR3 is 16 residues long. Written as DNA, the CDR3 is TGTGCCAGCAGTCCGACAGGGGGCCTCAACACCGGGGAGCTGTTTTTT. Translated, it gives CASSPTGGLNTGELFF.

This clonotype was found many times. J is TRBJ2-7 and V is TRBV4-1; a weak D match, TRBD1 (6 bases). V dropped 3 bases and J dropped 2 bases, with 14 bases sitting between them. The CDR3 length is 15 residues. Germline CDR1 MGHRA, CDR2 YSYEKL. Here the CDR3 DNA reads TGCGCCAGCAGCCACTACTCGACAGGTACCTACGAGCAGTACGTC. This encodes CASSHYSTGTYEQYV.

This clonotype was picked up one time. A much larger clone is a single base away; this may be a read error. The chain recombines TRBV27 with TRBJ2-7; TRBD2 matches 11 bases. Germline values: CDR1 MNHEY, CDR2 SMNVEV (reference sequence). The CDR3 runs 15 residues. V lost 6 bases and J lost 2; bases outside the gene matches: 6. The CDR3 spells CASSRTSGSAYEQYF. DNA of the CDR3: TGTGCCAGCAGCCGCACTAGCGGGAGTGCCTACGAGCAGTACTTC.

This clonotype was picked up a small number of times. V is TRBV10-3 and J is TRBJ1-2; D perhaps matches TRBD1 (6 bases). Between the trimmed V and J ends, which lost 2 bases and 11 bases, there was a span of 15 bases. Germline-derived CDR1 and CDR2 are ENHRY and SYGVKD. The CDR3 runs to 13 residues. The CDR3 DNA sequence: TGTGCCATCAGTGAGGGGGGGGCAGCCCGGTACACCTTC. Translating it yields CAISEGGAARYTF.

This clonotype was detected many times. Written as DNA, the CDR3 is TGTGCCAGCAGCCAAGTCAACAGCCTCTACGAGCAGTACTTC. It specifies CASSQVNSLYEQYF. The chain combines TRBV4-2 with TRBJ2-7; no clear D gene. The CDR3 has 14 amino acids. Trimming cost V 1 base and J 3 bases, with 10 bases left between them. Germline V gene sequence: CDR1 LGHNA, CDR2 YNFKEQ.

This chain links TRBV20-1 with TRBJ2-1; 10 bases are a match to TRBD2. Germline V lookup: CDR1 DFQATT, CDR2 SNEGSKA (reference sequence). With V trimmed by 6 bases and J by 8 bases, 13 bases remained unmatched. This CDR3 contains 15 residues. The chain's CDR3 is CSANTGTSVSYEQFF. CDR3 coding DNA: TGCAGTGCCAATACCGGGACTAGCGTCTCCTATGAGCAGTTCTTC.

This clonotype appeared a few times. The rearrangement links TRBV6-1 to TRBJ2-1; 10 positions match TRBD1. Germline-derived CDR1 and CDR2 are MNHNS and SASEGT. The CDR3 has 14 amino acids. With 8 bases clipped from V and 3 bases from J, the junction kept 4 bases outside the gene matches. The CDR3 here is CASAGTGVYNEQFF. CDR3 in DNA: TGTGCCAGCGCCGGGACAGGGGTCTACAATGAGCAGTTCTTC.

This clonotype was recorded many times. The chain links TRBV7-8 to TRBJ2-7; D remains ambiguous. Germline lookup yields CDR1 SGHVS and CDR2 FQNEAQ. V lost 2 bases to trimming and J lost 2 bases, with 13 bases between them. The CDR3 runs 15 residues. The DNA for the CDR3 is TGTGCCAGCAGCTTAACCTCAGACAACCCCTACGAGCAGTACGTC. Encoded protein: CASSLTSDNPYEQYV.

This clonotype was recorded a few times. A much larger clone lies a single base off, so this may be a read error. The chain joins TRBV11-3 to TRBJ2-7; maybe TRBD1 (6 bases). The CDR3 sequence is 11 residues long. V was shortened by 6 bases and J by 6 bases, with 9 bases between the two germline ends. Germline CDR1 reads SGHNT; CDR2 reads YENEEA. CDR3 loop: CASSTGIEQYF. CDR3 sequence (DNA): TGTGCCAGCAGTACAGGGATCGAGCAGTACTTC.

The chain couples TRBV7-6 to TRBJ2-2, with 9 bases aligning to TRBD1. Trimming took 0 bases from V and 5 from J; bases not matched to a gene: 7. This CDR3 contains 17 residues. Germline V lookup: CDR1 SGHVS, CDR2 FNYEAQ. This CDR3 is CASSLAKTGGTTGELFF. The CDR3, as DNA: TGTGCCAGCAGCTTAGCTAAGACAGGGGGTACAACCGGGGAGCTGTTTTTT.

This clonotype was observed a few times. The DNA for the CDR3 is TGTGCCAGCTCACCACCAGCCCTGAACACTGAAGCTTTCTTT. Its protein is CASSPPALNTEAFF. The chain carries TRBV18 and TRBJ1-1; D is unclear. With 0 bases removed from V and 0 bases from J, the gap between germline ends came to 5 bases. This CDR3 has 14 residues. The germline V gene encodes CDR1 KGHSH and CDR2 LQKENI. Variable domain in full (rest from reference TRBV18 and TRBJ1-1): NAGVMQNPRHLVRRRGQEARLRCSPMKGHSHVYWYRQLPEEGLKFMVYLQKENIIDESGMPKERFSAEFPKEGPSILRIQQVVRGDSAAYFCASSPPALNTEAFFGQGTRLTVV.

V usage is TRBV29-1 and J usage is TRBJ2-1; D call uncertain. Germline CDR1 SQVTM, CDR2 ANQGSEA. V was trimmed by 3 bases and J by 2 bases, leaving 11 bases between them. CDR3 length: 14 residues. The CDR3 region is CSVDGVVPYNEQFF. In DNA form, the CDR3 reads TGCAGCGTTGATGGGGTAGTCCCCTACAATGAGCAGTTCTTC.

The chain has TRBV11-2 and TRBJ2-3; D could derive from TRBD1 or TRBD2 (6 bases each). V lost 2 bases and J 10 bases, leaving 31 bases between the germline ends. Germline V gene data show CDR1 as SGHAT and CDR2 as FQNNGV. The CDR3 covers 19 residues. CDR3 coding DNA: TGTGCCAGCAGCTTAATTGAAACTTCAGCGGGCCCTGGACAGAAAGCGCAGTATTTT. It specifies CASSLIETSAGPGQKAQYF.

The sample holds many counts of this clonotype. The chain couples TRBV6-1 to TRBJ1-6, with 7 bases identical to TRBD1. The CDR3 loop spans 15 amino acids. The V and J ends lost 6 bases and 7 bases, in that order; junction bases with no gene match: 9. Germline CDR1 MNHNS, CDR2 SASEGT. As DNA, the CDR3 is TGTGCCAGCAGATCCCAGGGGGGCAAGAATTCACCCCTCCACTTT. Residues: CASRSQGGKNSPLHF.

The V gene is TRBV3-1, the J gene TRBJ2-7, with D perhaps matching TRBD2 (6 bases). Trimming removed 8 bases from V and 6 bases from J, with 14 bases in between. Germline values: CDR1 LGHDT, CDR2 YNNKEL (reference sequence). The CDR3 sequence is 12 residues long. CDR3 in amino acids: CASGTLGGEQYV. In nucleotides, the CDR3 is TGTGCCAGCGGGACTTTAGGTGGCGAGCAGTACGTC.

This clonotype was detected many times. This chain links TRBV12-3 or TRBV12-4 with TRBJ2-3, with TRBD2 matching over 7 bases. After removal of 6 bases from V and 0 bases from J, the junction contained 9 bases not matched to a gene. CDR3 size: 16 residues. In DNA, the CDR3 is TGTGCCAGCAGCTCCGGGACTACCCGAAGCACAGATACGCAGTATTTT. Protein product: CASSSGTTRSTDTQYF.

The chain employs TRBV28 and TRBJ2-5, with 12 positions matching TRBD2. V gave up 6 bases and J gave up 3 bases; unmatched junction bases: 2. CDR1 and CDR2 (germline): MDHEN, SYDVKM. This CDR3 is built from 14 residues. CDR3 coding DNA: TGTGCCAGCAGCCGGACTAGCGGGGAAGAGACCCAGTACTTC. This gives the protein CASSRTSGEETQYF.

This clonotype was observed a few times. The chain is built from TRBV28 and TRBJ1-4; the D is unclear. Trimming cost V 5 bases and J 10 bases, with 17 bases left between them. Looked up from germline, CDR1 is MDHEN and CDR2 is SYDVKM. This CDR3 region has 14 residues. The CDR3 here is CASSQVRGLAKLFF. The CDR3 DNA reads as TGTGCCAGCAGTCAAGTCCGAGGTTTAGCAAAACTGTTTTTT.

Many counts were recorded for this clonotype. The chain joins TRBV20-1 to TRBJ2-3; TRBD2 agrees at 7 bases. Germline CDR1 is DFQATT and CDR2 is SNEGSKA (reference sequence). The CDR3 contains 16 residues. J gave up 4 bases and V 4 bases, and 14 bases lay outside the gene matches. This chain's CDR3 is CSATTSREYNADTQYF. In DNA form, the CDR3 reads TGCAGTGCTACAACGTCGCGGGAGTACAACGCAGATACGCAGTATTTT.

The rearrangement joins TRBV7-9 to TRBJ1-6, with D possibly TRBD1 on 6 matching bases. The CDR3 has 15 residues. Trimming left V 5 bases short and J 5 bases short, with 13 bases between. Per the germline V gene, CDR1 is SEHNR and CDR2 is FQNEAQ (reference sequence). The CDR3 loop is CASSIRGQHNSPLHF. The CDR3 DNA sequence: TGTGCCAGCAGCATCCGAGGACAGCATAATTCACCCCTCCACTTT.

The gene calls are TRBV5-1 and TRBJ1-1; D is possibly TRBD1 (6 bases). The CDR3 sequence is 14 residues long. V was pared by 4 bases and J by 1 base, with 11 bases between. Germline CDR1 SGHRS, CDR2 YFSETQ. This CDR3 is CASSPTTGNTEAFF. CDR3 in DNA: TGCGCCAGCAGCCCAACGACAGGGAACACTGAAGCTTTCTTT.

CDR3 DNA sequence: TGTGCCAGCTCACCATTAGAGGGAGGCGAGCAGTTCTTC. Protein: CASSPLEGGEQFF. V usage is TRBV18 and J usage is TRBJ2-1; maybe TRBD2 (6 bases). CDR3 size: 13 residues. Per germline, CDR1 KGHSH and CDR2 LQKENI. The V gene lost 2 bases and the J gene lost 10 bases, with 12 bases spanning the gap.

At least ten counts were recorded for this clonotype. The gene calls are TRBV15 and TRBJ1-5; D uncertain. The V end lost 0 bases, the J end lost 6 bases, and 9 bases lay between the germline ends. CDR1 is LNHNV, CDR2 YYDKDF, per germline (reference sequence). The CDR3 is 14 amino acids. The CDR3 DNA reads TGTGCCACCAGCAGAGATCGTGGTGTTCAGCCCCAGCATTTT. It yields the protein CATSRDRGVQPQHF.

V is TRBV6-1 and J is TRBJ1-2; D remains unclear. Germline V gene sequence: CDR1 MNHNS, CDR2 SASEGT. Trimming took off 3 bases at V and 4 bases at J, with 21 bases between the two ends. The CDR3 covers 17 residues. CDR3 sequence (DNA): TGTGCCAGCAGTGATGGGGAGGGCTGGATTTCGCCCTATGGCTACACCTTC. Residues: CASSDGEGWISPYGYTF.

This clonotype was observed a handful of times. The V and J genes are TRBV7-8 and TRBJ1-5, with 7 nucleotides matching TRBD1. Germline V CDR1 and CDR2: SGHVS, FQNEAQ. Trimming at V came to 1 base and at J to 7 bases, leaving 4 bases not matched to a gene. The CDR3 totals 14 residues. CDR3 DNA sequence: TGTGCCAGCAGCTTAGGGGACAGAAGACAGCCCCAGCATTTT. Translation: CASSLGDRRQPQHF. Full variable domain (outside the CDR3, taken from reference TRBV7-8 and TRBJ1-5): GAGVSQSPRYKVAKRGQDVALRCDPISGHVSLFWYQQALGQGPEFLTYFQNEAQLDKSGLPSDRFFAERPEGSVSTLKIQRTQQEDSAVYLCASSLGDRRQPQHFGDGTRLSIL.